Each of the 10 T cell receptor beta chains below was sequenced from the same sample in a study of shared clonotypes between healthy human individuals (dated by TCRdb to about 2020). Library creation used the immunoSEQ multiplex PCR assay. This is the immuneACCESS table as TCRdb keeps it, with only in-frame sequences that have V and J called. A part of the clones is gone; compared with another copy, unresolved V genes explain less than half, and the rest is unexplained. The table for this sample lists 2 million to 2.5 million clones; approximately 94% of them were counted only once. Of the sample, approximately 0.13% is held by the ten largest clones. Sequencing used naive CD4+ T cells sorted from blood. Explained via the paper, the cell subset or site label denotes: CD45RA+ positively selected. The receptors were sampled from a man between 18 and 29 years old in good health.

The gene calls are TRBV30 and TRBJ2-1; 12 bases line up with TRBD2. This CDR3 is built from 16 residues. V shed 3 bases, J shed 9 bases, and the junction held 12 bases outside the gene matches. Germline CDR1 GTSNPN, CDR2 SVGIG (reference sequence). CDR3 in amino acids: CAWSHARTSGKAEQFF. The CDR3 nucleotides are TGTGCCTGGAGCCACGCCCGGACTAGCGGGAAAGCTGAGCAGTTCTTC. Full variable domain (rest looked up from reference TRBV30 and TRBJ2-1): SQTIHQWPATLVQPVGSPLSLECTVEGTSNPNLYWYRQAAGRGLQLLFYSVGIGQISSEVPQNLSASRPQDRQFILSSKKLLLSDSGFYLCAWSHARTSGKAEQFFGPGTRLTVL.

The chain combines TRBV2 with TRBJ2-3; D gene ambiguous. This CDR3 region has 13 residues. V was clipped by 5 bases and J by 2 bases, with 8 bases between them. Looked up from germline, CDR1 is SNHLY and CDR2 is FYNNEI. This chain's CDR3 is CASSSKVTDTQYF. Here the CDR3 DNA reads TGTGCCAGCAGTTCGAAGGTCACAGATACGCAGTATTTT.

This chain links TRBV10-3 with TRBJ2-2; D possibly matches TRBD1 or TRBD2 (6 bases each). The CDR3 is made up of 13 amino acids. Germline V gene sequence: CDR1 ENHRY, CDR2 SYGVKD. Trimming cost V 10 bases and J 7 bases, with 16 bases left between them. CDR3 protein: CATRRGAGGELFF. The CDR3 DNA reads as TGTGCCACACGGAGGGGGGCTGGCGGGGAGCTGTTTTTT.

The sample holds one count of this clone. The genes are TRBV7-6 and TRBJ2-3, with 7 bases that match TRBD2. Trimming removed 4 bases from V and 3 bases from J; junction bases left unmatched: 4. Germline CDR1 is SGHVS and CDR2 is FNYEAQ. The CDR3 is 14 residues long. The CDR3 loop reads CASSSWGGTDTQYF. Written as DNA, the CDR3 is TGTGCCAGCAGCTCTTGGGGGGGAACAGATACGCAGTATTTT.

The genes are TRBV30 and TRBJ2-1, with TRBD2 identical over 7 bases. V lost 6 bases to trimming and J lost 0 bases; unmatched junction nucleotides: 8. This CDR3 contains 15 residues. Looked up from germline, CDR1 is GTSNPN and CDR2 is SVGIG (reference sequence). In DNA form, the CDR3 reads TGTGCCTGTCATCTGGGGGGGGTCTCCTACAATGAGCAGTTCTTC. Encoded protein: CACHLGGVSYNEQFF.

The table lists this clone with a count of one. Here the CDR3 reads CASSYTRGEQYF. The CDR3 bases are TGTGCCAGCAGTTACACCCGGGGGGAGCAGTACTTC. V and J are TRBV6-6 and TRBJ2-7; possible D gene TRBD2, 6 bases. In germline, CDR1 is MNHNY, CDR2 SVGAGI (reference sequence). CDR3 length: 12 residues. Trimming pared 2 bases from V and 7 bases from J, leaving 9 bases between.

The chain uses TRBV20-1 and TRBJ2-7; D uncertain. The CDR3 consists of 11 residues. The germline gives CDR1 DFQATT, CDR2 SNEGSKA (reference sequence). Trimming cost V 3 bases and J 2 bases, with 5 bases left between them. The CDR3 region has the DNA TGCAGTGCTAGGCAGACCTACGAGCAGTACTTC. It yields the protein CSARQTYEQYF.

This chain links TRBV30 with TRBJ2-3; no definite D call. V was shortened by 3 bases and J by 3 bases, with 13 bases between the two germline ends. CDR3 size: 14 residues. Germline CDR1 and CDR2: GTSNPN and SVGIG (reference sequence). The CDR3 loop reads CAWRKQDLTDTQYF. The DNA for the CDR3 is TGTGCCTGGAGAAAGCAGGACCTTACAGATACGCAGTATTTT.

The chain employs TRBV7-8 and TRBJ2-2; a weak D match, TRBD1 (6 bases). CDR3 length equals 18 residues. Trimming left V 2 bases short and J 1 base short, with 17 bases between. Per germline, CDR1 SGHVS and CDR2 FQNEAQ. DNA of the CDR3: TGTGCCAGCAGCTTAAGGGCCAGGGGCTCTTTGAACACCGGGGAGCTGTTTTTT. Amino acids: CASSLRARGSLNTGELFF.

Only one count was recorded for this clone. This chain uses TRBV4-3 with TRBJ2-1; tentatively, D is TRBD1 or TRBD2 (5 bases each). This CDR3 contains 15 residues. V was shortened by 0 bases and J by 8 bases, with 14 bases between the two germline ends. Per germline, CDR1 LGHNA and CDR2 YSLEER. This chain's CDR3 is CASSQEGTGSYEQFF. CDR3 nucleotide sequence: TGCGCCAGCAGCCAAGAAGGGACGGGCAGCTATGAGCAGTTCTTC.